The table lists the clone carrying this TCR beta chain with a count of one. These data are taken from a study of OX40 agonist ivuxolimab in advanced cancers. Overall study context: Intravenous ivuxolimab at 0.01 to 10 mg/kg was given to patients every 2 weeks. The study reported partial responses in three patients: one hepatocellular carcinoma, two cutaneous melanoma.

The germline CDR1 and CDR2 sequences are SGHRS and YFSETQ. V shed 2 bases, J shed 7 bases, and the junction held 5 bases outside the gene matches. The CDR3 contains 15 residues. This table comes from immunoSEQ multiplex PCR, and its TCRdb copy is limited to in-frame clones, with some not included. The data show about 68,000 clones, 80% to 95% seen once. This chain joins TRBV5-1 and TRBJ2-2; 10 bases are shared with TRBD2. This clonotype was obtained from an adult with an advanced solid tumor such as melanoma, head and neck, liver or kidney cancer. Sequenced material: CD4+ or CD8+ T cells sorted from blood, taken in a trial of the OX40 agonist ivuxolimab. The CDR3 is CASSFTSGAGGELFF. The CDR3 region has the DNA TGCGCCAGCAGCTTCACTAGCGGGGCTGGCGGGGAGCTGTTTTTT.